This entry lists 23 T cell receptor beta chains sequenced from one sample in a study of cytomegalovirus exposure and HLA in healthy donors. The data were produced by immunoSEQ multiplex PCR, yet TCRdb's version contains in-frame clones alone and is incomplete. Found here are around 220,000 clones, roughly 84% of them singletons; the top ten hold more than 12%. The sample consisted of PBMCs. Receptor source: a woman aged 30 to 39 in good health and CMV-seropositive.

With regard to this clone: One end of the junction fails to match germline, which may point to a read error. Different DNA sequences within this sample yield the same CDR3. The chain couples TRBV29-1 to TRBJ1-2; TRBD1 might be the D (6 bases). This CDR3 has 11 residues. Per the germline V gene, CDR1 is SQVTM and CDR2 is ANQGSEA. CDR3 amino acids: CSVEDRTGYTF. The CDR3 nucleotides are TGCAGCGTAGAAGACAGGACTGGCTACACCTTC.

The chain employs TRBV30 and TRBJ2-7, with D maybe TRBD1 (7 bases). With 4 bases removed from V and 5 bases from J, the gap between germline ends came to 18 bases. The length of the CDR3 is 14 residues. Germline-derived CDR1 and CDR2 are GTSNPN and SVGIG (reference sequence). CDR3 in amino acids: CAWTSGGTANEQYF. The CDR3, as DNA: TGTGCCTGGACGTCGGGCGGGACAGCCAACGAGCAGTACTTC.

The chain employs TRBV27 and TRBJ1-5; TRBD1 aligns across 11 bases. CDR1 MNHEY and CDR2 SMNVEV come from the germline V gene (reference sequence). J lost 6 bases, V lost 8 bases, and 9 bases had no gene match. CDR3 size: 15 residues. The CDR3 nucleotides are TGTGCCAGCGGCCGGGACAGGGGGTTGTCTCAGCCCCAGCATTTT. This encodes CASGRDRGLSQPQHF.

The V gene is TRBV7-9, the J gene TRBJ1-2; TRBD1 is a possible D gene (5 bases). This CDR3 has 13 amino acids. Germline values: CDR1 SEHNR, CDR2 FQNEAQ (reference sequence). Trimming cost V 5 bases and J 7 bases, with 14 bases left between them. The CDR3 DNA is TGTGCCAGCAGCACCGGGGGTTGGCGTGGCTACACCTTC. Translating it yields CASSTGGWRGYTF.

The chain is built from TRBV7-4 and TRBJ1-2; D unclear. With 10 bases removed from V and 1 base from J, the gap between germline ends came to 13 bases. The CDR3 consists of 13 residues. The germline gives CDR1 SGHVT, CDR2 SQSDAQ. This chain's CDR3 is CATPPRVNYGYTF. CDR3 DNA sequence: TGTGCCACCCCACCCCGGGTTAACTATGGCTACACCTTC.

V is TRBV6-5 and J is TRBJ2-4; D is ambiguous. V was clipped by 6 bases and J by 0 bases, with 6 bases between them. The CDR3 contains 13 residues. Germline V gene data show CDR1 as MNHEY and CDR2 as SVGAGI. The chain's CDR3 is CASSRGAKNIQYF. The CDR3 DNA follows: TGTGCCAGCAGCCGCGGAGCCAAAAACATTCAGTACTTC.

This clone has a single count. The CDR3 nucleotides read TGCAGCGTTGAGGGGCAGGGGTACTACGAGCAGTACTTC. This translates into CSVEGQGYYEQYF. The V and J genes are TRBV29-1 and TRBJ2-7; tentatively, D is TRBD1 (6 bases). The CDR3 consists of 13 residues. The germline V and J ends were trimmed by 3 bases and 3 bases, with 12 bases remaining between them. The germline CDR1 and CDR2 sequences are SQVTM and ANQGSEA.

This clone showed up just once. The CDR3: CASRAWGRNSGNTIYF. The CDR3 DNA is TGTGCCAGCAGGGCCTGGGGGAGAAACTCTGGAAACACCATATATTTT. The rearrangement links TRBV2 to TRBJ1-3; D perhaps matches TRBD1 (5 bases). The CDR3 spans 16 residues. Germline CDR1 SNHLY, CDR2 FYNNEI. The V and J ends lost 6 bases and 0 bases respectively, with 15 bases between them.

The J gene is TRBJ2-1, the V gene TRBV6-5; TRBD1 might be the D (6 bases). The CDR3 contains 14 residues. Germline CDR1 and CDR2: MNHEY and SVGAGI. Trimming shortened V by 10 bases and J by 4 bases, and 17 bases separated the two germline ends. The CDR3 DNA reads as TGTGCCACCTCCGATTACAGGGCTTACAATGAGCAGTTCTTC. This sequence encodes CATSDYRAYNEQFF.

This chain connects TRBV5-1 to TRBJ2-7; 8 nucleotides align to TRBD1. Germline CDR1 is SGHRS and CDR2 is YFSETQ. This CDR3 has 14 amino acids. V was pared by 4 bases and J by 3 bases, with 6 bases of the junction left unmatched. The CDR3 DNA is TGCGCCAGCAGCGTCCGGGACAGGATCTACGAGCAGTACTTC. Translated, it gives CASSVRDRIYEQYF.

The V and J genes are TRBV9 and TRBJ1-2, with 11 bases identical to TRBD1. The germline V gene has CDR1 SGDLS and CDR2 YYNGEE. V lost 4 bases and J lost 9; bases outside the gene matches: 11. The CDR3 is 15 amino acids. The DNA for the CDR3 is TGTGCCAGCAGCCCTTACGGACAGGGGGCGGTGAGCTACACCTTC. It is translated as CASSPYGQGAVSYTF.

The chain combines TRBV4-1 with TRBJ2-7, with TRBD2 matching over 9 bases. Germline CDR1 reads MGHRA; CDR2 reads YSYEKL. The CDR3 runs 15 residues. Unmatched junction bases numbered 3, after V lost 1 base and J lost 2 bases. CDR3 in DNA: TGCGCCAGCAGCCAAGTGACTAGCGGACCCTACGAGCAGTACTTC. Residues: CASSQVTSGPYEQYF.

The V and J genes are TRBV10-1 and TRBJ1-2; TRBD1 matches 8 bases. Trimming at V came to 6 bases and at J to 2 bases, leaving 11 bases not matched to a gene. Germline V gene data show CDR1 as WNHNN and CDR2 as SYGVQD (reference sequence). CDR3 size: 16 residues. The CDR3 protein is CASRIFRDRTNYGYTF. CDR3 nucleotides: TGCGCCAGCAGAATTTTCCGGGACAGGACCAACTATGGCTACACCTTC.

The chain uses TRBV11-2 and TRBJ2-7; tentatively, D is TRBD1 (6 bases). The CDR3 runs to 14 residues. Germline V gene data show CDR1 as SGHAT and CDR2 as FQNNGV. V was pared by 1 base and J by 4 bases, with 11 bases between. CDR3 in DNA: TGTGCCAGCAGCTTAGTAAGGACAGTATACGAGCAGTACTTC. Translation gives CASSLVRTVYEQYF.

This clone was observed a handful of times. The rearrangement uses TRBV19 and TRBJ1-1; D gene unclear. Deletions cut 3 bases from V and 1 base from J, with 6 bases between. From germline, CDR1 is LNHDA and CDR2 SQIVND (reference sequence). The CDR3 is 13 residues long. CDR3 residues: CASSINANTEAFF. In DNA form, the CDR3 reads TGTGCCAGTAGTATTAATGCGAACACTGAAGCTTTCTTT.

This chain links TRBV5-1 with TRBJ1-5; D might be TRBD1 (5 bases). Trimming stripped 2 bases from V and 1 base from J, with 7 bases between. The CDR3 has 14 residues. Germline CDR1 SGHRS, CDR2 YFSETQ. DNA of the CDR3: TGCGCCAGCAGCTTCGGGGGGAGCAATCAGCCCCAGCATTTT. This sequence encodes CASSFGGSNQPQHF.

The rearrangement uses TRBV2 and TRBJ2-1; D could derive from TRBD1 or TRBD2 (6 bases each). Per the germline V gene, CDR1 is SNHLY and CDR2 is FYNNEI. Trimming removed 5 bases from V and 0 bases from J, with 23 bases in between. CDR3 size: 19 residues. Written as DNA, the CDR3 is TGTGCCAGCAGTCTGGGGAGTTGGATAGCGGACAGCTCCTACAATGAGCAGTTCTTC. This codes for CASSLGSWIADSSYNEQFF.

This clone was seen only once. The J gene is TRBJ1-2, the V gene TRBV5-4; D may be TRBD1 (5 bases). The CDR3 consists of 15 residues. Germline loops: CDR1 SGHNT, CDR2 YYREEE (reference sequence). Trimming removed 0 bases at V and 2 bases at J, with 11 bases between. Here the CDR3 DNA reads TGTGCCAGCAGCTTGGGGGACCGCGAAAACTATGGCTACACCTTC. Its protein is CASSLGDRENYGYTF.

The chain recombines TRBV4-3 with TRBJ1-5, with D tentatively TRBD1 (6 bases). The CDR3 is 16 amino acids. V lost 0 bases and J lost 5, with 14 bases in between. Per germline, CDR1 LGHNA and CDR2 YSLEER. The CDR3: CASSQDARGRYQPQHF. The CDR3, as DNA: TGCGCCAGCAGCCAAGATGCCAGGGGCCGCTATCAGCCCCAGCATTTT.

This rearrangement joins TRBV30 to TRBJ2-5; D not resolved. V lost 3 bases, J lost 5 bases, and 16 bases lay in between. Germline V gene lookup returns CDR1 GTSNPN and CDR2 SVGIG (reference sequence). CDR3 length: 14 residues. The DNA for the CDR3 is TGTGCCTGGAGCTTCTACATCGACTTGGAGACCCAGTACTTC. Residues: CAWSFYIDLETQYF.

This clone was recorded only once. The chain carries TRBV28 and TRBJ2-2, with TRBD1 matching over 11 bases. Germline CDR1 MDHEN, CDR2 SYDVKM. The CDR3 extends over 15 amino acids. After removal of 7 bases from V and 7 bases from J, the junction contained 8 bases not matched to a gene. The CDR3 DNA reads TGTGCCAGCATGCGCGGACAGGGGGCCGTCGGGGAGCTGTTTTTT. The encoded protein is CASMRGQGAVGELFF.

The chain couples TRBV18 to TRBJ2-7; D is unresolved. CDR3 length equals 13 residues. V was clipped by 8 bases and J by 2 bases, with 13 bases between them. CDR1 KGHSH and CDR2 LQKENI come from the germline V gene. CDR3 in amino acids: CASQSTETYEQYF. DNA of the CDR3: TGTGCCAGCCAGTCAACAGAGACCTACGAGCAGTACTTC. The complete variable domain, with remaining parts taken from reference TRBV18 and TRBJ2-7, reads NAGVMQNPRHLVRRRGQEARLRCSPMKGHSHVYWYRQLPEEGLKFMVYLQKENIIDESGMPKERFSAEFPKEGPSILRIQQVVRGDSAAYFCASQSTETYEQYFGPGTRLTVT.

The chain recombines TRBV9 with TRBJ1-2; 11 bases align to TRBD1. V gave up 4 bases and J gave up 8 bases; unmatched junction bases: 7. Germline V gives CDR1 SGDLS, CDR2 YYNGEE. This CDR3 comprises 14 residues. The CDR3 protein is CASSFRDRGTGYTF. The CDR3 coding sequence is TGTGCCAGCAGCTTCCGGGACAGGGGGACGGGCTACACCTTC.